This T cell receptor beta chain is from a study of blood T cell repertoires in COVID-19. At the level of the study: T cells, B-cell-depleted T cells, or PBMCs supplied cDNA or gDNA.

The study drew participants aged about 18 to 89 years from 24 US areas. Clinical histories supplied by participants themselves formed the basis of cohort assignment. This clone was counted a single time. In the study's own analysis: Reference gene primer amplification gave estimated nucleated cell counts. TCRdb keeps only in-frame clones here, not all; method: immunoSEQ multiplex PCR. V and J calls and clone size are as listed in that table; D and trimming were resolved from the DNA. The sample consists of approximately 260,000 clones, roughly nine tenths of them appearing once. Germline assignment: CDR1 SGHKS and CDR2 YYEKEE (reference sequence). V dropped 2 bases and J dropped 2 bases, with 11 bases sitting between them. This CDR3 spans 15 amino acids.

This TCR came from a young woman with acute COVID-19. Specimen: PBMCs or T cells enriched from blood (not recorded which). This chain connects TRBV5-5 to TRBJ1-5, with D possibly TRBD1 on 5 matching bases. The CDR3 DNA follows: TGTGCCAGCAGCTTAGGGGTAATTGGCAATCAGCCCCAGCATTTT. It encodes CASSLGVIGNQPQHF.